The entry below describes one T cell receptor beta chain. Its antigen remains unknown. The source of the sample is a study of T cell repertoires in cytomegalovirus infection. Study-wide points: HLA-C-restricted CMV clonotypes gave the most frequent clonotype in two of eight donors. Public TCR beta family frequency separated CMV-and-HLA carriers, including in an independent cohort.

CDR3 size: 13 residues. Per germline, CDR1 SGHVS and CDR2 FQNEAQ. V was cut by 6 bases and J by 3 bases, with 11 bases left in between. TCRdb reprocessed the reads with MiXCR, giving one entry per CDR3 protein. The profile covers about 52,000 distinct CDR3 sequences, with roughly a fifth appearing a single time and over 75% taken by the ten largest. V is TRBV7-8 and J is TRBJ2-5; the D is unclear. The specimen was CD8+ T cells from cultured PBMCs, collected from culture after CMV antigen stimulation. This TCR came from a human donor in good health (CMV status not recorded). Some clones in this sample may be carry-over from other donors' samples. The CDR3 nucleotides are TGTGCCAGCAGGCCATTGAACGAAGAGACCCAGTACTTC. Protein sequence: CASRPLNEETQYF.